This T cell receptor (beta chain) was captured by sequencing in a study of human T cells and chemical hapten exposure. Study information: The study sensitized with 2% DPC on a 2 cm by 2 cm patch of upper inner arm skin.

This clonotype appeared a few times. No antigen is known for it. Time point indicated: pre-sensitization, week 0. The sample's treatment: therapeutic diphenylcyclopropenone sensitization with weekly scalp DPC. Total RNA was isolated from whole blood that had not been fractionated. Individual cDNA molecules in this library carried unique molecular identifiers. TCRdb redid the calling of the RACE reads with MiXCR, one entry per CDR3 protein. Found here are about 50,000 distinct CDR3 sequences, 9.5% to 10% of them singletons; the top ten hold approximately 10%. Study outcomes and limitations: Expanded TCRs grouped into significantly more large CDR3 similarity clusters than controls produced. Following DPC sensitization, TCRs present above 1 in 1000 frequency showed no change.

The V gene end was trimmed by 4 bases and the J gene end by 2 bases; junction bases not matched to a gene: 6. Germline V CDR1 and CDR2: GTSNPN, SVGIG (reference sequence). The CDR3 is made up of 14 amino acids. This receptor was identified in a young woman with alopecia areata. Some clones in this sample may be carry-over from other donors' samples. The V gene is TRBV30, the J gene TRBJ2-5; TRBD2 agrees at 8 bases. The specimen comprised whole blood, sampled in connection with sensitization to the hapten diphenylcyclopropenone (DPC). CDR3 amino acids: CAWIGGGKQETQYF. For the CDR3, the DNA is TGTGCCTGGATCGGGGGGGGCAAACAAGAGACCCAGTACTTC.